This T cell receptor beta chain came from a study of CD8+ T cells in alopecia areata. The sequencing template was cDNA reverse transcribed from extracted RNA. Using immunoSEQ multiplex PCR, the repertoire was profiled, and TCRdb retains in-frame clones only, with some absent. Altogether roughly 120,000 clones are present, 58% being singletons, with the ten largest covering about 31%. Indicated treatment: oral pan-JAK inhibitor, 5-10 mg twice daily. CDR3 length equals 13 residues. The V and J ends lost 9 bases and 9 bases respectively, with 18 bases between them. Germline V CDR1 and CDR2: SGHDN, FVKESK.

The V call is TRBV14, the J call TRBJ2-1, with D possibly being TRBD2 (6 bases). The sequence came from a human donor with alopecia areata. Sequences were derived from CD8+ T cells sorted from blood, sampled at week 4, from a patient treated with tofacitinib. CDR3 sequence reads: CASSGIGDSEQFF. CDR3 nucleotide sequence: TGTGCCAGTTCCGGGATAGGGGACTCTGAGCAGTTCTTC.